This TCR beta chain was captured by sequencing in a study of blood T cells in healthy people across ages. The extraction recovered at least 6 micrograms of total RNA per sample. The CDR3 has 16 residues. The germline CDR1 and CDR2 sequences are SGHTA and FQGNSA. V was shortened by 2 bases and J by 0 bases, with 14 bases between the two germline ends. Findings and caveats of the study: When one million T cells were used, diversity estimates were thought to be underestimates. PBMCs that were unsorted prevented a conclusive naive versus antigen-experienced comparison.

A second about 6 to 12 cycle PCR used barcoded and J-beta primers. TCRdb itself ran the 5' RACE reads through MiXCR, one entry per CDR3 protein. This sample has approximately 820,000 distinct CDR3 sequences, with under 45% found just once. This clonotype was seen a handful of times. The antigen is undetermined. The clonotype was recovered from a man aged 60-69 years in good health. This chain connects TRBV7-2 to TRBJ2-7; unclear D gene. The sample was blood. The CDR3 loop is CASSLTPLRSSYEQYF. DNA for the CDR3: TGTGCCAGCAGCTTAACCCCCCTAAGGAGCTCCTACGAGCAGTACTTC.